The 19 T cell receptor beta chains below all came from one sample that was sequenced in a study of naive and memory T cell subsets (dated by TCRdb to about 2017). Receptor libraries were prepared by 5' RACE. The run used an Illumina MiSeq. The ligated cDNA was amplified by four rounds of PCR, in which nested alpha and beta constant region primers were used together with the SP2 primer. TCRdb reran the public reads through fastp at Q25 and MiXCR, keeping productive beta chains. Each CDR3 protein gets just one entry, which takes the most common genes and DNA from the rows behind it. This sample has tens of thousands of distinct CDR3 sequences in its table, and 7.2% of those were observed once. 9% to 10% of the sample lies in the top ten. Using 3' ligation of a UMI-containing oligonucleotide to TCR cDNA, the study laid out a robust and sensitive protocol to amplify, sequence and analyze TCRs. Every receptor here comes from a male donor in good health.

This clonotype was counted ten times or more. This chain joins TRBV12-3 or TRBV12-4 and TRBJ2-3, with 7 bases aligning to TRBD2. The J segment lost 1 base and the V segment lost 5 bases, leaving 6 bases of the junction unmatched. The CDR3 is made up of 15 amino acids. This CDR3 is CASSPGTSGTDTQYF. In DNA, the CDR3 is TGTGCCAGCAGTCCCGGAACTAGCGGCACAGATACGCAGTATTTT.

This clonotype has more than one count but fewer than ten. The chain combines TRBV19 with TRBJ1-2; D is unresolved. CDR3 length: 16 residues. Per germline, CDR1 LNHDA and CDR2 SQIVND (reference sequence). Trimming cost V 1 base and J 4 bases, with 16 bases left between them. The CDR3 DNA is TGTGCCAGTAGTATAGTGGCCCCGGAGAACCTCTATGGCTACACCTTC. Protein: CASSIVAPENLYGYTF.

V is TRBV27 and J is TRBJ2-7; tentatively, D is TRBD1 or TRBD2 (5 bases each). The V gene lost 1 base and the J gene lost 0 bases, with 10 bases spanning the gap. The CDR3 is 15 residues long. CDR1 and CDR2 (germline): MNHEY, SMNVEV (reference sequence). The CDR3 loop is CASSLLGTHSYEQYF. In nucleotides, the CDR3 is TGTGCCAGCAGTTTATTGGGGACCCACTCCTACGAGCAGTACTTC.

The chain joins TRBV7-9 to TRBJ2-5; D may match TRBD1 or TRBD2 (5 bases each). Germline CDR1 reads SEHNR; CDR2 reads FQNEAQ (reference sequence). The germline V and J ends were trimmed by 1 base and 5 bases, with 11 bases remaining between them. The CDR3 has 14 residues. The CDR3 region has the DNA TGTGCCAGCAGCTTAGGTGCCGGGGACGAGACCCAGTACTTC. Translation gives CASSLGAGDETQYF.

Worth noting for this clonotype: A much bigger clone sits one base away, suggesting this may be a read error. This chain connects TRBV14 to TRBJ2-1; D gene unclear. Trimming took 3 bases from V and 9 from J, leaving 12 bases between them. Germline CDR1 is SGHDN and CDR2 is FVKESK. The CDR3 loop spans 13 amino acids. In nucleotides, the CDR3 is TGTGCCAGCAGCCATGATCTTCAGGTTGAGCAGTTCTTC. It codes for CASSHDLQVEQFF.

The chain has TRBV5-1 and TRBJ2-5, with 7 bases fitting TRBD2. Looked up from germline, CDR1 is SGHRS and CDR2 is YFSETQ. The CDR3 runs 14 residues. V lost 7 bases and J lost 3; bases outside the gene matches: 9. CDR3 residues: CASAGGRAEETQYF. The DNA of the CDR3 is TGCGCCAGCGCGGGTGGGAGGGCCGAAGAGACCCAGTACTTC.

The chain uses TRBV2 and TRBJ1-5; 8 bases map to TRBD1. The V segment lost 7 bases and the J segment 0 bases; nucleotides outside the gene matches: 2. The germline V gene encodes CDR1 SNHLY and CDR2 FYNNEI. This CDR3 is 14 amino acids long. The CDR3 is CASNTGGSNQPQHF. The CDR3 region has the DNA TGTGCCAGCAACACAGGGGGTAGCAATCAGCCCCAGCATTTT. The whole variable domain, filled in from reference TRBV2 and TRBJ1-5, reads EPEVTQTPSHQVTQMGQEVILRCVPISNHLYFYWYRQILGQKVEFLVSFYNNEISEKSEIFDDQFSVERPDGSNFTLKIRSTKLEDSAMYFCASNTGGSNQPQHFGDGTRLSIL.

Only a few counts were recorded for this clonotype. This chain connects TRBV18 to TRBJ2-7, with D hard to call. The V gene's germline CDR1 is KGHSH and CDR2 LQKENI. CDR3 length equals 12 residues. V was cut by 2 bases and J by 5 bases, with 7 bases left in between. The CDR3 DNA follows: TGTGCCAGCTCACCAAATGGAGACGAGCAGTACTTC. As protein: CASSPNGDEQYF.

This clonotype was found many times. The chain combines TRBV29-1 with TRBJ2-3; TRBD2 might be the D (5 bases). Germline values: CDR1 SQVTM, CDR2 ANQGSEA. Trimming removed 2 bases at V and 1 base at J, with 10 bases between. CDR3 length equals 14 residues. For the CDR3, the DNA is TGCAGCGTTGAAAGAGGGAGAGGCACAGATACGCAGTATTTT. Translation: CSVERGRGTDTQYF.

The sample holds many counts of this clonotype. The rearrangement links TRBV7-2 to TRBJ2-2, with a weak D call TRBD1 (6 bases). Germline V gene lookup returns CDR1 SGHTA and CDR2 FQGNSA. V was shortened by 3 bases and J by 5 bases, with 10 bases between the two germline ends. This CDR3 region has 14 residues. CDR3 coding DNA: TGTGCCAGCAGCTTCGGGACAAGGACCGGGGAGCTGTTTTTT. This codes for CASSFGTRTGELFF.

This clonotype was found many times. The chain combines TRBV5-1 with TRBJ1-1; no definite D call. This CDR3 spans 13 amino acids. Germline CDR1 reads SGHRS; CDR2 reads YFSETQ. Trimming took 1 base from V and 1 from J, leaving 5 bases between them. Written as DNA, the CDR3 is TGCGCCAGCAGCTTGAGAAGGAACACTGAAGCTTTCTTT. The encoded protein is CASSLRRNTEAFF.

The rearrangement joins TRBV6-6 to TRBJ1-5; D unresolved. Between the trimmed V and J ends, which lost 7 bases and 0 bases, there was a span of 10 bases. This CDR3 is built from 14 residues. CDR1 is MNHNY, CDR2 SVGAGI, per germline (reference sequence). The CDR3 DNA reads TGTGCCAGCAAGTATAAAGATAGCAATCAGCCCCAGCATTTT. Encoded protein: CASKYKDSNQPQHF.

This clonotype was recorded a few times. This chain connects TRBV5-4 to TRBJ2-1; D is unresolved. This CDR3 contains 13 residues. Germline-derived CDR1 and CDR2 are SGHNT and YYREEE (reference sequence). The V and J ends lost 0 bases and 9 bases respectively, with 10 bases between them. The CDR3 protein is CASSLGQIGEQFF. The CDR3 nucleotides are TGTGCCAGCAGCTTGGGTCAAATAGGTGAGCAGTTCTTC.

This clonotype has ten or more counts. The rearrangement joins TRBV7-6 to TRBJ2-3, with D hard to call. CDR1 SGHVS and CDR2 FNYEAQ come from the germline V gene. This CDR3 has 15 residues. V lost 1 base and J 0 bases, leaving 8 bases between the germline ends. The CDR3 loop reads CASSLGWESTDTQYF. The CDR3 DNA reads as TGTGCCAGCAGCTTAGGCTGGGAAAGCACAGATACGCAGTATTTT.

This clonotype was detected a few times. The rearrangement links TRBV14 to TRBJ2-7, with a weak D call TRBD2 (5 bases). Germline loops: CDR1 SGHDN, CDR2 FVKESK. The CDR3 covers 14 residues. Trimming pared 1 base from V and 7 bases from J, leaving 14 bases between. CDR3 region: CASSQVEIRGEQYF. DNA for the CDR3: TGTGCCAGCAGCCAAGTTGAAATCCGGGGAGAGCAGTACTTC.

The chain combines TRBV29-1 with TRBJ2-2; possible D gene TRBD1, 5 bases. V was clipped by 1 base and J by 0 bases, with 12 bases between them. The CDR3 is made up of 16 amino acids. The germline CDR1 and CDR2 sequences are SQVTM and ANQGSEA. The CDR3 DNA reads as TGCAGCGTTGAAGTAGGGGAAGAAGCGAACACCGGGGAGCTGTTTTTT. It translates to CSVEVGEEANTGELFF.

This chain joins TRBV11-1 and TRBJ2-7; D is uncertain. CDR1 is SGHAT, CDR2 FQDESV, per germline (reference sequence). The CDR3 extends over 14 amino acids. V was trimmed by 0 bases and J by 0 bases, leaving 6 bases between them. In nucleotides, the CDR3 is TGTGCCAGCAGCTTAGCTTGGGACTCCTACGAGCAGTACTTC. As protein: CASSLAWDSYEQYF.

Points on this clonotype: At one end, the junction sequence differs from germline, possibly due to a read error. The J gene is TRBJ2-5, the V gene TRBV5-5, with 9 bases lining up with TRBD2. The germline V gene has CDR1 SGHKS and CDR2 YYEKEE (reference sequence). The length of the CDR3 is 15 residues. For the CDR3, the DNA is TGTGCCAGCAGCTCGGCGGGAGGGCTACTTGAGACCCATTACTTC. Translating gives CASSSAGGLLETHYF.

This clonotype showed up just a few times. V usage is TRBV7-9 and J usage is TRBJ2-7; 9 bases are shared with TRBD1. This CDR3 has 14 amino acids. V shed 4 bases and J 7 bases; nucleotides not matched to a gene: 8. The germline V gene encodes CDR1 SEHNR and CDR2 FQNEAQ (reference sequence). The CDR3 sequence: CASSWDRVSWEQYF. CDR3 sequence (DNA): TGTGCCAGCAGCTGGGACAGGGTTTCGTGGGAGCAGTACTTC.